This is a list of T cell receptor beta chains from one sample in a study of CD8+CD57+ T cells in acquired aplastic anemia. TCRdb itself ran the reads through MiXCR, one entry per CDR3 protein. The top ten clones hold about 2.7% of a sample with 100,000 to 150,000 distinct CDR3 sequences, approximately 40% of them seen once. Material for sequencing was sorted CD4+, CD8+, or CD8+CD57+ T cells (not recorded which) from PBMCs. The receptors originated from a human donor with aplastic anemia. Each CDR3 is given with its conserved first and last residue. D genes are given only for firm matches. For some rows the clone size is stated as once, few or many, or as a class when expanded; others skip it.

j_call	d_call	clone_size	v_call	cdr3_aa	cdr3_nt
TRBJ2-7	-	many	TRBV4-2	CASSQDSSGSYEQYF	TGCGCCAGCAGCCAAGATTCCAGCGGGTCCTACGAGCAGTACTTC
TRBJ2-5	-	many	TRBV11-2	CASSPRDFQETQYF	TGTGCCAGCAGCCCTAGGGACTTCCAAGAGACCCAGTACTTC
TRBJ2-3	-	many	TRBV20-1	CSARDEGYRTDTQYF	TGCAGTGCTAGAGATGAGGGCTACCGCACAGATACGCAGTATTTT
TRBJ2-4	-	-	TRBV29-1	CSVEGKGVKNIQYF	TGCAGCGTTGAAGGGAAGGGGGTGAAAAACATTCAGTACTTC
TRBJ1-2	TRBD1	few	TRBV4-1	CASSQDLLGRQGARRGYGYTF	TGCGCCAGCAGCCAAGATCTTTTAGGTCGGCAGGGGGCGCGGCGAGGCTATGGCTACACCTTC
TRBJ2-5	TRBD2	-	TRBV7-7	CASSPGSGGLETQYF	TGTGCCAGCAGCCCCGGTTCGGGGGGGCTGGAGACCCAGTACTTC
TRBJ1-6	TRBD1	few	TRBV6-2/TRBV6-3	CASSSPRDSHSYNSPLHF	TGTGCCAGCAGTTCGCCTAGGGACAGCCACTCCTATAATTCACCCCTCCACTTT
TRBJ1-6	-	many	TRBV5-4	CASSFGGSYNSPLHF	TGTGCCAGCAGCTTCGGGGGCTCCTATAATTCACCCCTCCACTTT
TRBJ1-4	-	-	TRBV5-1	CASSRVGVNEKLFF	TGCGCCAGCAGCCGGGTGGGGGTTAATGAAAAACTGTTTTTT
TRBJ1-1	-	-	TRBV2	CASGGVLNTEAFF	TGTGCCAGCGGGGGAGTTTTGAACACTGAAGCTTTCTTT
TRBJ2-7	-	-	TRBV20-1	CSAKSPTHYEQYF	TGCAGTGCCAAGAGCCCCACTCACTACGAGCAGTACTTC
TRBJ2-1	-	-	TRBV24-1	CATSDSGTAYNERFF	TGTGCCACCAGTGACTCCGGGACGGCCTACAATGAGCGGTTCTTC
TRBJ2-5	TRBD1	few	TRBV3-1	CASSQDYDRGWETQYF	TGTGCCAGCAGCCAAGATTATGACAGGGGGTGGGAGACCCAGTACTTC
TRBJ1-2	TRBD1	few	TRBV5-1	CASSLSVTGAYGYTF	TGCGCCAGCAGCTTGTCCGTGACAGGGGCCTATGGCTACACCTTC
TRBJ2-1	-	-	TRBV7-6	CASSPPAYNEQFF	TGTGCCAGCAGCCCTCCTGCGTACAATGAGCAGTTCTTC
TRBJ1-6	-	many	TRBV11-2	CASSLEFGQSSYNSPLHF	TGTGCCAGCAGCTTAGAGTTTGGGCAGAGCTCCTATAATTCACCCCTCCACTTT
TRBJ2-2	-	few	TRBV18	CASSPPYTGELFF	TGTGCCAGCTCACCGCCCTACACCGGGGAGCTGTTTTTT